This passage covers 5 T cell receptor beta chains from one sample sequenced in a study of blood T cell repertoires in COVID-19. Assay: immunoSEQ multiplex PCR; the TCRdb copy retains only in-frame clones and omits some. The table shows about 350,000 clones, with approximately 88% occurring only once. The source material was peripheral blood. All receptors come from a man in his thirties or forties with COVID-19, enrolled during active disease.

V and J are TRBV9 and TRBJ2-1, with D possibly being TRBD2 (6 bases). The CDR3 covers 15 residues. V lost 3 bases, J lost 3 bases, and 13 bases lay in between. Germline V gene data show CDR1 as SGDLS and CDR2 as YYNGEE. This CDR3 reads CASSATGTYYNEQFF. CDR3 nucleotide sequence: TGTGCCAGCAGCGCGACCGGGACTTACTACAATGAGCAGTTCTTC.

The chain is built from TRBV5-1 and TRBJ2-7, with D possibly matching TRBD1 (5 bases). Germline V gene lookup returns CDR1 SGHRS and CDR2 YFSETQ. Trimming stripped 1 base from V and 2 bases from J, with 10 bases between. This CDR3 region has 14 residues. The CDR3 loop reads CASSLQGPPYEQYF. CDR3 in DNA: TGCGCCAGCAGCTTGCAGGGCCCGCCCTACGAGCAGTACTTC.

The chain is built from TRBV7-9 and TRBJ2-1; TRBD2 matches 10 bases. J gave up 10 bases and V 2 bases, and 5 bases lay outside the gene matches. The CDR3 length is 14 residues. The germline gives CDR1 SEHNR, CDR2 FQNEAQ (reference sequence). DNA of the CDR3: TGTGCCAGCAGCTTAAGCGGGGGGGCCTGGGAGCAGTTCTTC. It codes for CASSLSGGAWEQFF.

The chain employs TRBV10-3 and TRBJ2-5; TRBD2 might be the D (6 bases). Trimming took off 6 bases at V and 4 bases at J, with 12 bases between the two ends. This CDR3 contains 13 residues. Germline V gene data show CDR1 as ENHRY and CDR2 as SYGVKD. As DNA, the CDR3 is TGTGCCATCAGGGAGGGTGGAGGAGAGACCCAGTACTTC. This sequence encodes CAIREGGGETQYF.

The genes are TRBV6-4 and TRBJ2-3; 10 bases match TRBD1. The CDR3 has 14 residues. With 3 bases clipped from V and 4 bases from J, the junction kept 1 base outside the gene matches. Germline lookup yields CDR1 MRHNA and CDR2 SNTAGT. The CDR3 sequence: CASSEGTGADTQYF. The DNA of the CDR3 is TGTGCCAGCAGTGAAGGGACAGGGGCAGATACGCAGTATTTT.